This T cell receptor beta chain is drawn from a study of cytomegalovirus exposure and HLA in healthy donors (dated by TCRdb to 2017 to 2019). With regard to the full study: An earlier analysis of some 600 of the donors reported around 280 Gb of sequence data and 100 million to 120 million unique TCR beta sequences obtained from about 179 million T cells. Rather than using new phenotypic data, the later analysis identified candidate immune exposures from TCR beta sequences and from how often those sequences occurred across donors. The number of typed donors differed by locus: 629-630 for A, B, C, DRB1 and DQB1; approximately 530 for DQA1; some 610 for DPA1; and roughly 470 for DPB1. In addition to the first cohort of 666 subjects, a separate validation cohort of approximately 110 different subjects was used. A later analysis re-examined previously published TCR beta repertoires from just over 650 donors and added high-resolution HLA genotyping to investigate patterns of TCR occurrence. To predict cytomegalovirus infection status, the study combined high-throughput TCR immunosequencing, statistical association of individual TCRs with disease status, and machine learning. Of the roughly 400 genotyped donors, 81% fell in the genetic ancestry cluster associated with self-reported Caucasian donors. Across some 400 genotyped donors of the cohort, an average of approximately 200,000 unique TCR beta nucleotide sequences per donor were sequenced, and 15% to 20% of those sequences were non-productive. A later genetic analysis used genome-wide SNP genotypes for about three fifths of the 666 donors, treating that subset as a discovery cohort. All discovery cohort repertoires had been generated on a single sequencing platform. HLA typing included class I and class II loci at four-digit resolution. The study was designed to test whether signatures of past pathogen exposure could be identified by cataloging public T cell receptors. The T cell repertoires of under 750 subjects were profiled by immunosequencing and related to cytomegalovirus serostatus. About 280 gigabases of sequencing data and approximately 93 million unique TCR sequences were included in an early release covering under 650 HLA-typed donors. Donor age, sex, ethnicity and CMV serostatus were collected together with the repertoire data. An earlier analysis of 587 of the donors applied high-throughput TCR beta sequencing to assess whether each TCR beta V gene segment acted as functional or pseudogenic. Five DR-DQ haplotypes were handled as single units for association and clustering, since linkage in the cohort was strong.

What the work shows at the level of the full study, not this receptor alone: A later genetic analysis associated a missense DCLRE1C variant with V-gene and J-gene trimming of TCR beta chains, and an independent cohort replicated the association. The presence/absence analyses assumed that sequencing depth was roughly uniform across donors, and that assumption may not be true. Most CMV-associated TCR beta chains appeared to be HLA-restricted in a later analysis, and the HLA associations seemed to be driven largely by CMV exposure. Linkage disequilibrium might explain the correlated functional status among segregating V segments, but an unknown experimental factor could not be ruled out. This cohort had only TCR beta chains sequenced, and the lack of alpha or paired-chain data limited which features could be detected. In an earlier analysis of 500 to 650 of the donors, most TCR beta V segments appeared in productive rearrangements about 87% or about 30% of the time, broadly matching IMGT annotations. In a later analysis, several top co-occurrence clusters were reported to appear linked to parvovirus B19, influenza, CMV and Epstein-Barr virus. It was suggested by the authors that the approach could potentially be generalized to other disease states and immunological phenotypes. HLA typing was unavailable for some donors at each locus, so association tests used only the typed subset. A cluster of highly shared sequence variants was judged likely to represent a technical artifact of the sequencing pipeline. A later analysis associated about 18,000 TCR beta sequences with specific HLA alleles at a false discovery rate of 0.05. In vitro tests confirmed that a few of the cytomegalovirus-associated TCR beta chains recognize cytomegalovirus antigens. A further reported finding was that TCR beta sequences accurately predicted the HLA-A and HLA-B alleles for most subjects in the first cohort. In the study, roughly 160 TCR beta chains were listed as associated with cytomegalovirus. The classifier was reported to diagnose cytomegalovirus status with high specificity and sensitivity in both the original and validation cohorts. The 87-base-pair reads could not distinguish some IMGT-functional V segments, including TRBV6-2 and TRBV6-3, so those segments were excluded. In a later analysis, the rate of TCR association differed among HLA loci, with DRB1 alleles having the most associated TCRs and HLA-C alleles having the fewest. Compared with the roughly 600-donor mean, donors in an Asian-associated ancestry cluster had fewer N-insertions in productive TCRs, according to a later genetic analysis. Strong co-occurrence of HLA alleles, especially DR and DQ, made assigning TCR associations to individual alleles difficult. Over 15 rarely observed V segments, including chromosome 9 orphons, were excluded from the earlier analysis of some 590 of the donors because counts were too low. Across donors, most TCR sequences were observed very rarely, whereas some public TCRs were present in many individuals. CMV serostatus was the only immune exposure information available for the cohort. In a later analysis, HLA-associated TCR beta chains were found to be more clonally expanded and to have lower generation probabilities than equally common non-associated chains.

The library was obtained by the immunoSEQ multiplex PCR assay. For the multiplex PCR, a mixture combining 60 forward primers for TCR Vbeta segments and 13 reverse primers for TCR Jbeta segments was used. Amplification of the CDR3 region of rearranged TCR beta genes was performed with a multiplex PCR assay on genomic DNA. Amplified TCR beta libraries were sequenced as 87-base-pair reads on the Illumina HiSeq System. Per the source publication's procedure: Across the 670 or so repertoires, a later analysis counted roughly 84 million unique TCR beta chains, approximately 10 million of which were shared by at least two donors. Raw reads were error-corrected and collapsed into unique sequences by a nearest-neighbor algorithm in which closely related sequences were merged to remove PCR and sequencing errors. CDR3 sequences were aligned to IMGT reference sequences to assign V, D and J gene segments. For a sequence to be retained, a match of at least six nucleotides was required to both a V gene segment and a J gene segment. A rearrangement was called productive if the CDR3 had no stop codons and remained in frame with V and J, and every other rearrangement was called non-productive. CDR3 was defined according to IMGT convention as the region running from the second conserved V-encoded cysteine to the conserved J-encoded phenylalanine. The earlier analysis of about 560 of the donors excluded any sequence lacking an unambiguous match to a single V gene segment. In an earlier analysis of approximately 500 of the donors, a V segment was called functional when productive rearrangements were above 56.7%, and segregating when the standard deviation between donors exceeded 5%. A statistical classification framework was built for diagnosing cytomegalovirus status from the catalog of TCR beta chain sequences. A later analysis assigned V and J genes by comparing TCR nucleotide sequences with IMGT/GENE-DB human TR gene sequences. A later analysis assigned CDR3 sequences and most-parsimonious VDJ recombination scenarios with the TCRdist pipeline. In a later analysis, each TCR beta chain was defined by its CDR3 amino acid sequence together with its V-gene family, and reads without a unique V-gene family were excluded. As a way to deal with suspected cross-contamination and a sequencing artifact, a later analysis dropped under 600 nucleotide sequences that were highly shared and had low generation probability. In a later analysis, a clonal expansion index was calculated for each public chain from normalized within-repertoire ranks of inferred template counts. Generation probabilities in a later analysis came from a VDJ recombination model fitted to out-of-frame rearrangements, and those results were checked against IGoR. Hypergeometric tests were used in a later analysis to score TCR-TCR, TCR-HLA and TCR-CMV co-occurrence, with a repertoire-size bias correction applied to the TCR pairs. A later analysis estimated false discovery rates by permuting HLA or CMV assignments 20 times. In a later analysis, co-occurring TCRs were grouped using DBSCAN, with TCRdist sequence similarity added in when clustering inside HLA-allele-positive subsets. For co-occurrence clustering, repertoires with fewer than 30,000 or more than 120,000 public chains were excluded, along with a handful of repertoires with anomalous nucleotide sharing. The source is immuneACCESS, and TCRdb retained only in-frame sequences with V and J called. Part of the clones is not carried over; for the studies checked, unresolved V genes explain less than half of this, and the remainder is unexplained. V and J calls and clone size follow that table, whereas D and trimming were derived from the DNA. This sample's table contains approximately 110,000 clones. The ten top clones hold 2% to 2.5% of the sample.

As regards this clone: Its antigen remains unidentified.

As encoded in the germline V gene, CDR1 is SNHLY while CDR2 is FYNNEI. From the cysteine up to the phenylalanine, the CDR3 has a length of 15 residues. Only the CDR3 part of the read is kept: 45 bases, read in frame from the first base. At the junction V is shortened by 10 bases and J by 3 bases, with 22 bases in between. The cohort consisted of 600 or so healthy bone marrow donors. Cohort members were all nominally healthy when sampled, although unrecorded immune exposures were likely present. The donor tested CMV seronegative, placing the donor among the approximately 400 seronegative members of the cohort. Every donor gave a peripheral blood sample, and the peripheral blood mononuclear cells from that sample were used for TCR beta sequencing. The Qiagen DNeasy Blood Extraction Kit was used to extract genomic DNA from the blood cell samples.

The sequence was obtained from a man aged 35 to 55 in good health and CMV-seronegative. Sequenced sample: PBMCs. The chain is made from TRBV2 and TRBJ2-7; TRBD1 is possibly the D segment (6 matching bases). The DNA reads TGTGCCACCTCAGGGAAGGTGAGGGGGATCTACGAGCAGTACTTC. Translation gives CATSGKVRGIYEQYF.